The 26 T cell receptor beta chains presented below share a single source sample, sequenced in a study of monozygotic twins with inflammatory bowel disease (dated by TCRdb to about 2019). Library preparation used 5' RACE. TCRdb lists the instrument as Illumina HiSeq 2500. TCRdb reprocessed the raw reads; every CDR3 protein sequence is a single record, and DNA is not supplied. The table for this sample shows more than 100,000 distinct CDR3 sequences. The ten largest make up more than 1.5% of the sample. Sequenced input: blood. The receptor source for this set is a human donor with ulcerative colitis or Crohn's disease, or a healthy co-twin of an affected twin (not recorded which).

V and J are TRBV7-2 and TRBJ1-5. This CDR3 region has 15 residues. In germline, CDR1 is SGHTA, CDR2 FQGNSA. The CDR3 region is CASSLVRINNQPQHF. Filled out from reference TRBV7-2 and TRBJ1-5, the complete variable domain reads GAGVSQSPSNKVTEKGKDVELRCDPISGHTALYWYRQSLGQGLEFLIYFQGNSAPDKSGLPSDRFSAERTGGSVSTLTIQRTQQEDSAVYLCASSLVRINNQPQHFGDGTRLSIL.

The V and J genes are TRBV6-4 and TRBJ1-1. Germline CDR1 MRHNA, CDR2 SNTAGT. CDR3 length: 14 residues. The CDR3 reads CASSDSGETTEAFF.

This chain uses TRBV7-9 with TRBJ2-4; TCRdb's D call, TRBD1, is unchecked because there is no DNA. The V gene's germline CDR1 is SEHNR and CDR2 FQNEAQ (reference sequence). The CDR3 runs 13 residues. CDR3 residues: CASSLAQGSIQYF.

The chain employs TRBV5-1 and TRBJ2-7; TCRdb names TRBD2, which stays unverified in the absence of DNA. The CDR3 totals 13 residues. Germline CDR1 reads SGHRS; CDR2 reads YFSETQ. The CDR3 here is CASKRDSLYEQYF.

The chain couples TRBV11-3 to TRBJ2-7; TCRdb calls TRBD1, which cannot be checked without DNA. The germline V gene has CDR1 SGHNT and CDR2 YENEEA. This CDR3 region has 13 residues. CDR3 protein: CASSSTGSHEQYF.

This chain uses TRBV20-1 with TRBJ2-5; lacking DNA, the TRBD2 call made by TCRdb goes unchecked. The V gene's germline CDR1 is DFQATT and CDR2 SNEGSKA (reference sequence). The CDR3 sequence is 15 residues long. CDR3 sequence: CSATSPSGRQETQYF.

This chain links TRBV7-5 with TRBJ2-2; the D call from TCRdb, TRBD2, cannot be confirmed without DNA. TRBV7-5 is flagged as a pseudogene. This CDR3 spans 19 amino acids. CDR3 loop: CISVPEAYMEGELPGELFF.

The chain combines TRBV7-3 with TRBJ1-1; as DNA is missing, the TRBD1 call by TCRdb cannot be tested. Germline loops: CDR1 SGHTA, CDR2 FQGTGA. The CDR3 sequence is 14 residues long. CDR3 protein: CASSSPGMNTEAFF.

The chain employs TRBV5-1 and TRBJ1-6; the D call from TCRdb, TRBD1, cannot be confirmed without DNA. The CDR3 is 14 residues long. Per the germline V gene, CDR1 is SGHRS and CDR2 is YFSETQ. The CDR3 here is CASSLTGDDSPLHF.

The V and J genes are TRBV20-1 and TRBJ2-1; TCRdb's assignment of TRBD1 cannot be checked, as there is no DNA. Per germline, CDR1 DFQATT and CDR2 SNEGSKA (reference sequence). The CDR3 contains 19 residues. CDR3 protein: CSARDLLAGDQSPYNEQFF.

The chain uses TRBV6-5 and TRBJ1-4; TCRdb's D call of TRBD1 is untestable without DNA. Germline V gene sequence: CDR1 MNHEY, CDR2 SVGAGI. This CDR3 has 15 amino acids. The CDR3 sequence: CASSLLVGHKEKLFF.

V usage is TRBV7-2 and J usage is TRBJ1-2; TCRdb picks TRBD1, but there is no DNA to check that call. CDR3 size: 15 residues. Per the germline V gene, CDR1 is SGHTA and CDR2 is FQGNSA. The CDR3 sequence: CASSLGGSGFYGYTF.

The V and J genes are TRBV6-5 and TRBJ2-1; TCRdb lists TRBD2, though no DNA is available to test this call. In germline, CDR1 is MNHEY, CDR2 SVGAGI. The CDR3 length is 12 residues. CDR3 in amino acids: CASSHNGIGQFF.

The chain couples TRBV5-1 to TRBJ2-1. The CDR3 consists of 14 residues. The germline CDR1 and CDR2 sequences are SGHRS and YFSETQ. The CDR3 sequence: CASSSWTVNNEQFF.

This chain links TRBV5-1 with TRBJ2-6; the TCRdb D gene call, TRBD1, has no DNA to confirm it. The CDR3 is 16 residues long. Germline V lookup: CDR1 SGHRS, CDR2 YFSETQ. This chain's CDR3 is CASSPQTGAGANVLTF.

This chain uses TRBV6-2 or TRBV6-3 with TRBJ1-4. CDR1 is MNHEY, CDR2 SVGEGT, per germline. The CDR3 consists of 14 residues. The CDR3 loop reads CASSSGTADEKLFF.

The genes are TRBV5-6 and TRBJ2-3; TCRdb names TRBD2, which stays unverified in the absence of DNA. Looked up from germline, CDR1 is SGHDT and CDR2 is YYEEEE. CDR3 length: 17 residues. CDR3: CASSLVETRPSTDTQYF.

This sequence joins TRBV6-2 or TRBV6-3 and TRBJ2-2; lacking DNA, the TRBD1 call made by TCRdb goes unchecked. Germline CDR1 and CDR2: MNHEY and SVGEGT. This CDR3 region has 14 residues. The chain's CDR3 is CASSYGLGGPELFF.

The chain uses TRBV6-5 and TRBJ2-7; TCRdb gives TRBD1 as the D gene, but with no DNA this cannot be confirmed. The germline CDR1 and CDR2 sequences are MNHEY and SVGAGI. CDR3 length equals 12 residues. CDR3: CASRSTGVEQYF.

This chain connects TRBV7-2 to TRBJ2-7; TCRdb reports TRBD1, a call that lacks DNA to check it against. CDR3 length: 14 residues. CDR1 and CDR2 (germline): SGHTA, FQGNSA. The CDR3 region is CASSRRLQGYEQYF. The complete variable domain, with remaining parts taken from reference TRBV7-2 and TRBJ2-7, reads GAGVSQSPSNKVTEKGKDVELRCDPISGHTALYWYRQSLGQGLEFLIYFQGNSAPDKSGLPSDRFSAERTGGSVSTLTIQRTQQEDSAVYLCASSRRLQGYEQYFGPGTRLTVT.

The rearrangement links TRBV20-1 to TRBJ2-4; TCRdb lists TRBD1, though no DNA is available to test this call. The CDR3 runs 13 residues. CDR1 is DFQATT, CDR2 SNEGSKA, per germline (reference sequence). The CDR3 protein is CSAILGGLNIQYF.

CDR3: CSAVRQGLAKNIQYF. The gene calls are TRBV20-1 and TRBJ2-4; there is no DNA to check the TCRdb D call of TRBD1. The CDR3 consists of 15 residues. Germline V gene lookup returns CDR1 DFQATT and CDR2 SNEGSKA (reference sequence).

The chain is built from TRBV4-3 and TRBJ2-5; without DNA, the TCRdb call of TRBD1 cannot be checked. Per the germline V gene, CDR1 is LGHNA and CDR2 is YSLEER. The CDR3 runs to 14 residues. The CDR3 is CASSQKGGAETQYF.

This chain uses TRBV5-6 with TRBJ2-1; TCRdb reports TRBD1, a call that lacks DNA to check it against. In germline, CDR1 is SGHDT, CDR2 YYEEEE. The length of the CDR3 is 15 residues. The CDR3: CASSFIDRVYNEQFF.

The chain recombines TRBV20-1 with TRBJ2-1; the D call of TRBD2 rests on TCRdb alone, since no DNA is present to check it. Germline lookup yields CDR1 DFQATT and CDR2 SNEGSKA (reference sequence). CDR3 length equals 12 residues. Here the CDR3 reads CSARRAGHEQFF.

This rearrangement joins TRBV5-4 to TRBJ2-1; TCRdb outputs TRBD2, but without DNA this stays unchecked. The CDR3 is 17 amino acids. Germline V gene lookup returns CDR1 SGHNT and CDR2 YYREEE (reference sequence). CDR3 in amino acids: CASSSFLSGGSYNEQFF. The full variable domain, completed using reference TRBV5-4 and TRBJ2-1, is ETGVTQSPTHLIKTRGQQVTLRCSSQSGHNTVSWYQQALGQGPQFIFQYYREEENGRGNFPPRFSGLQFPNYSSELNVNALELDDSALYLCASSSFLSGGSYNEQFFGPGTRLTVL.